Described below is a single TCR beta chain sequence and its context. Its specificity is unknown. Trimming removed 1 base at V and 0 bases at J, with 10 bases between. Germline V CDR1 and CDR2: SGHAT, FQNNGV. The CDR3 extends over 16 amino acids. This sample stems from a study of radiotherapy plus CTLA-4 blockade in lung cancer. Study-level points and caveats: Early blood T cell clone dynamics, with interferon-beta, were reported to best predict response.

Clones were read by immunoSEQ multiplex PCR, and TCRdb kept only the in-frame ones, dropping some. The sample lists tens of thousands of clones; around 80% were seen once. This TCR was sampled from a human donor with non-small cell lung cancer who had a complete response to radiotherapy plus ipilimumab. The chain has TRBV11-2 and TRBJ1-3; a weak D match, TRBD1 (5 bases). The material sequenced was peripheral blood, taken from a patient treated with radiotherapy plus ipilimumab. CDR3 in amino acids: CASSLVTDYSGNTIYF. DNA of the CDR3: TGTGCCAGCAGCTTAGTGACAGACTACTCTGGAAACACCATATATTTT.